The following is a TCR beta chain sequence with its context. This entry belongs to a study of CD8 T cells in Susac syndrome. With random hexamers, roughly 0.45 to 1 ug RNA was reverse transcribed. One entry per CDR3 protein results from TCRdb running MiXCR on the immunoSEQ multiplex PCR reads. This sample has some 250,000 distinct CDR3 sequences, with approximately 95% found just once. This CDR3 comprises 15 residues. CDR1 SGHDN and CDR2 FVKESK come from the germline V gene. J lost 13 bases, V lost 1 base, and 11 bases had no gene match. This clonotype was sampled from a human donor with Susac syndrome. V gene TRBV14 combines with J gene TRBJ1-5; TRBD1 agrees at 9 bases. The sample was CD4+ T cells from PBMCs. CDR3: CASSQGAPGTGTQHF. CDR3 sequence (DNA): TGTGCCAGCAGCCAAGGGGCCCCAGGGACAGGGACTCAGCATTTT.